These T cell receptor beta chains were read from a single sample in a study of T cell responses to AZD1222 COVID-19 vaccine. The data were produced by immunoSEQ multiplex PCR, yet TCRdb's version contains in-frame clones alone and is incomplete. This repertoire shows 90,000 to 130,000 clones, around nine tenths found once; its top ten account for roughly 15%. The sample consisted of peripheral blood, taken 28 days after the second AZD1222 dose. The receptors originated from an adult who received the AZD1222 COVID-19 vaccine. The CDR3 runs from the conserved cysteine through the conserved F or W. A D gene is named only where the DNA matches it firmly. Only some rows state a clone size, as once, few, many or a class for expanded clones.

V gene	clone size	CDR3 length	J gene	D gene	CDR3 protein	CDR3 DNA
TRBV2	-	14	TRBJ2-5	TRBD1	CASRWDRGVETQYF	TGTGCCAGCAGATGGGACAGGGGAGTCGAGACCCAGTACTTC
TRBV28	-	14	TRBJ1-1	-	CASRGGYMNTEAFF	TGTGCCAGCAGAGGAGGGTACATGAACACTGAAGCTTTCTTT
TRBV6-5	-	14	TRBJ1-1	-	CASRGRIRNTEAFF	TGTGCCAGCAGGGGGCGAATCCGGAACACTGAAGCTTTCTTT
TRBV6-5	-	14	TRBJ2-6	-	CASKKPRGANVLTF	TGTGCCAGCAAAAAACCGCGGGGGGCCAACGTCCTGACTTTC
TRBV28	once	15	TRBJ1-2	TRBD1	CASSPGDRLNYGYTF	TGTGCCAGCAGTCCCGGGGACAGATTGAACTATGGCTACACCTTC
TRBV29-1	once	13	TRBJ2-1	-	CSADQISYNEQFF	TGCAGCGCCGACCAGATTTCCTACAATGAGCAGTTCTTC
TRBV5-1	few	11	TRBJ2-5	-	CASSLRETQYF	TGCGCCAGCAGCTTGAGAGAGACCCAGTACTTC
TRBV28	-	16	TRBJ1-1	-	CASTTMLMAGGTEAFF	TGTGCCAGCACCACAATGTTGATGGCTGGAGGAACTGAAGCTTTCTTT
TRBV6-5	-	12	TRBJ2-1	-	CASSNTHNEQFF	TGTGCCAGCAGTAACACTCACAATGAGCAGTTCTTC
TRBV7-9	-	16	TRBJ2-7	TRBD2	CASSFSLGRGSYEQYF	TGTGCCAGCAGCTTCTCCCTAGGGAGGGGTTCCTACGAGCAGTACTTC
TRBV19	-	15	TRBJ1-5	TRBD1	CASSFRGLGNQPQHF	TGTGCCAGTAGTTTCAGGGGGCTTGGTAATCAGCCCCAGCATTTT
TRBV9	-	13	TRBJ1-4	TRBD1	CASSTRDREKLFF	TGTGCCAGCAGCACCCGGGACAGGGAAAAACTGTTTTTT
TRBV7-9	-	15	TRBJ2-3	-	CASSLLSGATDTQYF	TGTGCCAGCAGCTTATTATCTGGGGCTACAGATACGCAGTATTTT
TRBV19	-	14	TRBJ2-1	-	CASKRTGSYNEQFF	TGTGCCAGTAAAAGAACAGGCTCCTACAATGAGCAGTTCTTC
TRBV27	-	15	TRBJ2-5	-	CASQYVGNPQETQYF	TGTGCCAGCCAATATGTAGGGAATCCCCAAGAGACCCAGTACTTC
TRBV28	-	12	TRBJ2-3	-	CASSTSTDTQYF	TGTGCCAGCAGTACTAGCACAGATACGCAGTATTTT
TRBV3-1/TRBV3-2	-	15	TRBJ2-5	-	CASSPRGVALETQYF	TGTGCCAGCAGCCCTCGCGGCGTGGCGTTGGAGACCCAGTACTTC
TRBV10-3	-	15	TRBJ1-2	TRBD1	CAISEEVTGDYGYTF	TGTGCCATCAGTGAGGAGGTCACAGGGGACTATGGCTACACCTTC
TRBV6-5	-	15	TRBJ1-6	-	CASRASSGENSPLHF	TGTGCCAGCAGGGCGTCAAGCGGTGAGAATTCACCCCTCCACTTT
TRBV7-9	-	16	TRBJ2-2	-	CASPARGRRDTGELFF	TGTGCCAGTCCCGCCAGGGGCAGACGCGACACCGGGGAGCTGTTTTTT
TRBV27	-	14	TRBJ1-1	-	CASSPSNEGTEAFF	TGTGCCAGCAGTCCCTCTAATGAGGGCACTGAAGCTTTCTTT
TRBV19	-	15	TRBJ1-5	-	CASSLTRDSNQPQHF	TGTGCCAGTAGTCTCACCCGGGATAGCAATCAGCCCCAGCATTTT
TRBV7-2	-	17	TRBJ2-4	-	CASSLQAGALAKNIQYF	TGTGCCAGCAGCTTACAGGCGGGGGCCTTAGCCAAAAACATTCAGTACTTC
TRBV6-5	-	14	TRBJ1-2	-	CASRPYRDNYGYTF	TGTGCCAGCAGACCGTACAGGGACAACTATGGCTACACCTTC
TRBV16	-	16	TRBJ1-2	-	CASSQSIRVSGYGYTF	TGTGCCAGCAGCCAATCGATAAGGGTTTCGGGCTATGGCTACACCTTC
TRBV21-1	-	16	TRBJ2-7	-	CASSKGRDSLENEQYF	TGTGCCAGCAGCAAAGGGCGGGACAGCCTGGAGAACGAGCAGTACTTC
TRBV10-3	few	17	TRBJ2-7	TRBD1	CAISYSRGRDRSYEQYF	TGTGCCATCAGTTATAGCAGGGGGCGGGACCGCTCCTACGAGCAGTACTTC
TRBV11-2	-	19	TRBJ1-2	TRBD1	CASSLDWRGTGGRGYGYTF	TGTGCCAGCAGCTTAGATTGGAGGGGAACAGGGGGGCGCGGATATGGCTACACCTTC
TRBV5-4	-	14	TRBJ1-4	-	CASSSRDFNEKLFF	TGTGCCAGCAGCTCTAGGGACTTTAATGAAAAACTGTTTTTT
TRBV13	-	15	TRBJ1-1	-	CASSSRQQGTTEAFF	TGTGCCAGCAGCTCCCGCCAGCAGGGGACCACTGAAGCTTTCTTT
TRBV10-3	-	13	TRBJ2-5	-	CAIREREEETQYF	TGTGCCATCCGCGAGCGCGAGGAAGAGACCCAGTACTTC
TRBV20-1	-	10	TRBJ2-5	-	CSAGEETQYF	TGCAGTGCAGGGGAAGAGACCCAGTACTTC
TRBV5-1	-	16	TRBJ2-5	TRBD2	CASSSFGTSRRETQYF	TGCGCCAGCAGCTCCTTCGGGACTAGCCGGCGAGAGACCCAGTACTTC
TRBV9	-	16	TRBJ1-3	-	CASSVKGPSSGNTIYF	TGTGCCAGCAGCGTAAAGGGACCCAGCTCTGGAAACACCATATATTTT
TRBV19	-	18	TRBJ2-2	TRBD2	CASSTSGRAVSNHGELFF	TGTGCCAGTAGTACGAGCGGGAGGGCCGTATCCAACCACGGGGAGCTGTTTTTT
TRBV5-1	few	13	TRBJ1-1	-	CASSLFRNTEAFF	TGCGCCAGCAGCTTGTTCAGGAACACTGAAGCTTTCTTT
TRBV11-2	-	14	TRBJ2-1	TRBD1	CASSLLRQGGGQFF	TGTGCCAGCAGTCTACTCAGACAGGGTGGCGGGCAGTTCTTC
TRBV5-1	few	14	TRBJ1-1	-	CASTPWEGVTEAFF	TGCGCCAGCACCCCGTGGGAGGGGGTTACAGAAGCTTTCTTT
TRBV24-1	-	12	TRBJ1-2	-	CATSDSGRDYTF	TGTGCCACCAGTGATTCGGGACGGGACTACACCTTC
TRBV9	-	15	TRBJ1-1	-	CASSPLVEGGTEAFF	TGTGCCAGCAGCCCCCTGGTTGAGGGGGGGACTGAAGCTTTCTTT
TRBV7-3	once	13	TRBJ1-3	-	CASSSGIGNTIYF	TGTGCCAGCAGCTCGGGGATAGGAAACACCATATATTTT
TRBV27	-	14	TRBJ1-2	-	CASSLSWEGYGYTF	TGTGCCAGCAGTTTATCCTGGGAAGGCTATGGCTACACCTTC
TRBV24-1	-	12	TRBJ1-5	-	CATSDPDQPQHF	TGTGCCACCAGTGATCCGGATCAGCCCCAGCATTTT
TRBV9	-	17	TRBJ2-6	-	CASSVVTGSTGANVLTF	TGTGCCAGCAGCGTAGTAACAGGATCCACTGGGGCCAACGTCCTGACTTTC
TRBV5-6	-	13	TRBJ2-3	-	CASSLTTTDTQYF	TGTGCCAGCAGCTTAACGACGACAGATACGCAGTATTTT
TRBV18	-	11	TRBJ2-3	-	CASSLGDTQYF	TGTGCCAGCTCACTTGGAGATACGCAGTATTTT